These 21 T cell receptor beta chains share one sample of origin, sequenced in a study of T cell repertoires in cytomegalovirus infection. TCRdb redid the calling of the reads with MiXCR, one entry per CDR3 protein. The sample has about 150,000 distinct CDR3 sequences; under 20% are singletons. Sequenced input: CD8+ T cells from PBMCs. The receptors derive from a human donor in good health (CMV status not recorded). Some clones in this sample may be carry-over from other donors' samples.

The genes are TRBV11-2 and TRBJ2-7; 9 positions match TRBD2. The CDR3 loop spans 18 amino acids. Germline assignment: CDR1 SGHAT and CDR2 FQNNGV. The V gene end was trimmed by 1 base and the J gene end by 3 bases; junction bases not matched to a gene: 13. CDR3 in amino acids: CASSLVMGGLAGLYEQYF. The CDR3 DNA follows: TGTGCCAGCAGCTTAGTGATGGGGGGCCTAGCGGGACTCTACGAGCAGTACTTC.

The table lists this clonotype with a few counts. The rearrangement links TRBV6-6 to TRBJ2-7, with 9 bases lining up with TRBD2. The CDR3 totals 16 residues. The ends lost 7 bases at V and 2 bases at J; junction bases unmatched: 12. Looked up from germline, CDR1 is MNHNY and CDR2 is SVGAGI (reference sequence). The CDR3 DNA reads TGTGCCAGCAAGCACATGCTAGCGGGGACTGCCTACGAGCAGTACTTC. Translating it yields CASKHMLAGTAYEQYF.

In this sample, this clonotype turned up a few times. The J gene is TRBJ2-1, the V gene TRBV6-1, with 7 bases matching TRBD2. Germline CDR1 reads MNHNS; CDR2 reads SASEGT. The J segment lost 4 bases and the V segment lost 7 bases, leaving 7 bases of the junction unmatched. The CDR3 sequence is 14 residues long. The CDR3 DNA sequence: TGTGCCAGCACTTGGACTAGGCCTTACAATGAGCAGTTCTTC. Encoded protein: CASTWTRPYNEQFF.

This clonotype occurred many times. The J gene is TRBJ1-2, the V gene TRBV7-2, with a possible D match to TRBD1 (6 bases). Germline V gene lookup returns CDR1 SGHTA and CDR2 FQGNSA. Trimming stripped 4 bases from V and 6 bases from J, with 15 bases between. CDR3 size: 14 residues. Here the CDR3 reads CASSSLLGADGYTF. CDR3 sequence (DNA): TGTGCCAGCAGCTCACTGCTGGGGGCAGATGGCTACACCTTC.

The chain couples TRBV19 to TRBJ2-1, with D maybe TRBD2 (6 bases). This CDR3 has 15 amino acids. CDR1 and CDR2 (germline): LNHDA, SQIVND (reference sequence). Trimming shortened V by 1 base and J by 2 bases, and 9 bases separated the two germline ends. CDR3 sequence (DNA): TGTGCCAGTAGTATAGGTGGGGGGACCTACAATGAGCAGTTCTTC. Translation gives CASSIGGGTYNEQFF.

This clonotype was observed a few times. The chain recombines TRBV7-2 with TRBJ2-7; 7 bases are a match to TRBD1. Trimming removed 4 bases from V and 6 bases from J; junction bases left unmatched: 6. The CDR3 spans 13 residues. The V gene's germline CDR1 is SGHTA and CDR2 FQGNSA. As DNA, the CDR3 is TGTGCCAGCAGCTGGACAGGTTCGAGCGAGCAGTACTTC. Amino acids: CASSWTGSSEQYF. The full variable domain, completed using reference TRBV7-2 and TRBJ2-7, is GAGVSQSPSNKVTEKGKDVELRCDPISGHTALYWYRQSLGQGLEFLIYFQGNSAPDKSGLPSDRFSAERTGGSVSTLTIQRTQQEDSAVYLCASSWTGSSEQYFGPGTRLTVT.

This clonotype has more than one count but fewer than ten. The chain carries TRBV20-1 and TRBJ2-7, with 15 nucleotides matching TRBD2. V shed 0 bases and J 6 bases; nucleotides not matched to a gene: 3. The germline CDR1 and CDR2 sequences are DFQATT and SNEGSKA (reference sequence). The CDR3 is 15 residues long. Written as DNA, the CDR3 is TGCAGTGCTAGAGATATGGGACTAGCGGGAGGCGAGCAGTACTTC. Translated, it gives CSARDMGLAGGEQYF.

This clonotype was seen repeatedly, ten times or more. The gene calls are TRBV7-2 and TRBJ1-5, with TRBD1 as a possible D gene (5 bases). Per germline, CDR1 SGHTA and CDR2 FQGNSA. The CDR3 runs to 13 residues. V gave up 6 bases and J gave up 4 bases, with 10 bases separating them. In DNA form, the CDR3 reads TGTGCCAGCAGTCTGTGGGGGAATCAGCCCCAGCATTTT. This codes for CASSLWGNQPQHF.

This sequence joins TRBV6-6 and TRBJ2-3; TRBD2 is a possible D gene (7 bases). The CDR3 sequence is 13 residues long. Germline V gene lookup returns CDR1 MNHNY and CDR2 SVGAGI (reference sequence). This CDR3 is CAGAAGASDTQYF. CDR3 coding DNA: TGTGCGGGGGCCGCGGGGGCCTCGGATACGCAGTATTTT.

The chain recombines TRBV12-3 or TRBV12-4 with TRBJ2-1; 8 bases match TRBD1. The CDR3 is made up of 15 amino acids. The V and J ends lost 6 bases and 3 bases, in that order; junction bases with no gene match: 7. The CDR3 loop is CASRNIGQGYNEQFF. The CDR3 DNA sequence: TGTGCCAGCAGGAATATCGGACAGGGCTACAATGAGCAGTTCTTC.

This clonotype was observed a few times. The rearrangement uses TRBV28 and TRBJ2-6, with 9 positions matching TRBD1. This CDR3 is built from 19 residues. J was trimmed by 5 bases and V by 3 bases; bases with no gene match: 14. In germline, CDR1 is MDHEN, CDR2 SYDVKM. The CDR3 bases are TGTGCCAGCAGTTTTTCCCTTCCGGGACAGGGTCGCTGGGCCAACGTCCTGACTTTC. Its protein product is CASSFSLPGQGRWANVLTF. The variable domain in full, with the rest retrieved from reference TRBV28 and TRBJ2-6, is DVKVTQSSRYLVKRTGEKVFLECVQDMDHENMFWYRQDPGLGLRLIYFSYDVKMKEKGDIPEGYSVSREKKERFSLILESASTNQTSMYLCASSFSLPGQGRWANVLTFGAGSRLTVL.

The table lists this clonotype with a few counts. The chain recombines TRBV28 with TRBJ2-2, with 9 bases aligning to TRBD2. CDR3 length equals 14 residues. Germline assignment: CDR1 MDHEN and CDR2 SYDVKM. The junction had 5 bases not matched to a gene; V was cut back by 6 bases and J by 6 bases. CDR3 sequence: CASRPSGNSGELFF. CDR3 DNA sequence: TGTGCCAGCAGACCTAGCGGGAATTCCGGGGAGCTGTTTTTT.

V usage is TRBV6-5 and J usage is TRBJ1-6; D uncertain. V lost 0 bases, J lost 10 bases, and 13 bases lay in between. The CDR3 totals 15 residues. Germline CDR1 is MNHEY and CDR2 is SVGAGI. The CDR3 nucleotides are TGTGCCAGCAGTTACTCGACTGGGGAGCGATCACCCCTCCACTTT. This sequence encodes CASSYSTGERSPLHF.

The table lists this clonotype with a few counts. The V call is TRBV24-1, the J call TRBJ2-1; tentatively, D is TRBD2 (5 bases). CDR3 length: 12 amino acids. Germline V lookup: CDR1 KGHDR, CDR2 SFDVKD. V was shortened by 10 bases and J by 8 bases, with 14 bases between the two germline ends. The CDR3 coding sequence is TGTGCCACAGCCCCGGGGATAGATGAGCAGTTCTTC. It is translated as CATAPGIDEQFF.

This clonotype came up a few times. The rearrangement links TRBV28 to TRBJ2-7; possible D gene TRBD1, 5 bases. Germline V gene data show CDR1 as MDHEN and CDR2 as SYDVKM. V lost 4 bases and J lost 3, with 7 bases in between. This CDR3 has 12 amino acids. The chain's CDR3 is CASSWGYYEQYF. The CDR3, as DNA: TGTGCCAGCAGTTGGGGCTACTACGAGCAGTACTTC.

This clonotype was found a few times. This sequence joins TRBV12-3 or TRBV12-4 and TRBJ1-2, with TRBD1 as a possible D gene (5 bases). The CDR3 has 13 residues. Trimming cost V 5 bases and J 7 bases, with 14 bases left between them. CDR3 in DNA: TGTGCCAGCAGTACCCACGGGGCCTCTGGCTACACCTTC. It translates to CASSTHGASGYTF.

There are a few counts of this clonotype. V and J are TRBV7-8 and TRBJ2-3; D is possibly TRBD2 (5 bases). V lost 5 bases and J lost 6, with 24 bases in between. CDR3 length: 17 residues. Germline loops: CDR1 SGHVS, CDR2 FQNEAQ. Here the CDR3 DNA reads TGTGCCAGCAGCCCCACCCCGCTCGGGGTTCTGGGGGATACGCAGTATTTT. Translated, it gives CASSPTPLGVLGDTQYF.

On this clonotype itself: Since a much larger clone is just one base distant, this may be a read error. CDR3 bases: TGTCCCAGCAGCTTAGCGCTAAACAATGAGCAGTTCTTC. Protein: CPSSLALNNEQFF. The chain links TRBV7-6 to TRBJ2-1, with D perhaps matching TRBD2 (5 bases). Germline CDR1 and CDR2: SGHVS and FNYEAQ. The CDR3 spans 13 residues.

The CDR3: CASSLRGESYEQYF. In DNA form, the CDR3 reads TGTGCCAGCAGCTTACGTGGGGAGTCCTACGAGCAGTACTTC. The rearrangement links TRBV5-6 to TRBJ2-7; weak D call: TRBD2 (5 bases). This CDR3 has 14 residues. The V end was cut by 2 bases, the J end by 1 base, with 10 bases between. Germline CDR1 and CDR2: SGHDT and YYEEEE.

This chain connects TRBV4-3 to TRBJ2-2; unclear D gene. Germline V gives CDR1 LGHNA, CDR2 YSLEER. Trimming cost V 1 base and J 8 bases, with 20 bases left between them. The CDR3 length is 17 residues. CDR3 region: CASSQVSGLWGKGELFF. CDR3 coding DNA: TGCGCCAGCAGCCAAGTATCTGGTCTCTGGGGTAAAGGGGAGCTGTTTTTT.

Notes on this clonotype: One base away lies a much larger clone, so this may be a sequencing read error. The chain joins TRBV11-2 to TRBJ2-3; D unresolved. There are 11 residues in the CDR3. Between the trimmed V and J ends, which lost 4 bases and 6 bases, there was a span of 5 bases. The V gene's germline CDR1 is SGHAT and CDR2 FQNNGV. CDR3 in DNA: TGTGCCAGCAGCTGGCCGGATACGCAGTATTTT. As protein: CASSWPDTQYF.